These 21 T cell receptor beta chains originate from one sample sequenced in a study of shared clonotypes between healthy human individuals. Only in-frame clones appear in the TCRdb table, and some are missing; sequencing was by immunoSEQ multiplex PCR. The profile shows 950,000 to 1,100,000 clones, around three quarters of them singletons. Sequenced input: memory CD4+ T cells from PBMCs. The subset here: CD45RA-negative fraction. These TCRs come from a man between 18 and 35 years old in good health. Some clones in this sample may be carry-over from other donors' samples.

J is TRBJ1-2 and V is TRBV19; D not resolved. The germline V and J ends were trimmed by 3 bases and 8 bases, with 16 bases remaining between them. From germline, CDR1 is LNHDA and CDR2 SQIVND (reference sequence). The CDR3 covers 14 residues. CDR3 sequence reads: CASSIPGASEGYTF. Here the CDR3 DNA reads TGTGCCAGTAGTATTCCGGGCGCCTCTGAGGGCTACACCTTC. Variable domain in full (rest from reference TRBV19 and TRBJ1-2): DGGITQSPKYLFRKEGQNVTLSCEQNLNHDAMYWYRQDPGQGLRLIYYSQIVNDFQKGDIAEGYSVSREKKESFPLTVTSAQKNPTAFYLCASSIPGASEGYTFGSGTRLTVV.

This clone was seen more than once but under ten times. The chain couples TRBV10-3 to TRBJ2-3, with D perhaps matching TRBD1 or TRBD2 (5 bases each). The CDR3 is 12 amino acids. The V end was cut by 3 bases, the J end by 10 bases, with 11 bases between. Germline V gene data show CDR1 as ENHRY and CDR2 as SYGVKD. The CDR3, as DNA: TGTGCCATCAGTGAATTTGGGGGTCCGCAGTATTTT. Its protein product is CAISEFGGPQYF.

The chain joins TRBV30 to TRBJ2-3, with D perhaps matching TRBD1 (7 bases). V was pared by 2 bases and J by 0 bases, with 18 bases between. The CDR3 contains 17 residues. CDR1 GTSNPN and CDR2 SVGIG come from the germline V gene (reference sequence). This chain's CDR3 is CAWSRGTARPSTDTQYF. Written as DNA, the CDR3 is TGTGCCTGGAGTCGGGGGACAGCCCGACCTAGCACAGATACGCAGTATTTT.

The chain joins TRBV28 to TRBJ2-3; D might be TRBD1 (6 bases). With 5 bases removed from V and 1 base from J, the gap between germline ends came to 13 bases. CDR3 length: 15 amino acids. Germline CDR1 is MDHEN and CDR2 is SYDVKM. In nucleotides, the CDR3 is TGTGCCAGCAGTCTTTGGACAGCGCGCACAGATACGCAGTATTTT. Translation: CASSLWTARTDTQYF.

The chain has TRBV25-1 and TRBJ1-1; D unclear. Between the trimmed V and J ends, which lost 5 bases and 0 bases, there was a span of 13 bases. CDR1 is MGHDK, CDR2 SYGVNS, per germline. This CDR3 comprises 15 residues. This chain's CDR3 is CASSKSGYMNTEAFF. The CDR3 bases are TGTGCCAGCAGTAAGTCTGGTTACATGAACACTGAAGCTTTCTTT.

The chain links TRBV11-2 to TRBJ2-5; D perhaps matches TRBD1 (6 bases). This CDR3 is 16 amino acids long. With 4 bases removed from V and 3 bases from J, the gap between germline ends came to 18 bases. CDR1 is SGHAT and CDR2 is FQNNGV in the germline V gene. CDR3 sequence: CASSSSPINREETQYF. The CDR3 DNA is TGTGCCAGCAGCTCCTCACCAATTAACAGGGAAGAGACCCAGTACTTC. The full variable domain, with the rest looked up from reference TRBV11-2 and TRBJ2-5, is EAGVAQSPRYKIIEKRQSVAFWCNPISGHATLYWYQQILGQGPKLLIQFQNNGVVDDSQLPKDRFSAERLKGVDSTLKIQPAKLEDSAVYLCASSSSPINREETQYFGPGTRLLVL.

With respect to this clone: A much larger clone differs by one base, so this may be a read error. This sequence joins TRBV7-9 and TRBJ2-3; 7 nucleotides agree with TRBD2. V shed 0 bases and J 6 bases; nucleotides not matched to a gene: 6. The CDR3 runs to 15 residues. Germline V lookup: CDR1 SEHNR, CDR2 FQNEAQ (reference sequence). Written as DNA, the CDR3 is TGTGCCAGCAGCTTAGCGGGAGGGCCTGGGGATACGCAGTATTTT. The encoded protein is CASSLAGGPGDTQYF.

The chain combines TRBV2 with TRBJ2-7; 9 bases agree with TRBD1. From germline, CDR1 is SNHLY and CDR2 FYNNEI. The ends lost 5 bases at V and 1 base at J; junction bases unmatched: 6. The CDR3 contains 15 residues. This CDR3 is CASSYDRGSSYEQYF. The CDR3 DNA follows: TGTGCCAGCAGTTACGACAGGGGGTCATCCTACGAGCAGTACTTC.

The rearrangement uses TRBV6-4 and TRBJ2-2, with 7 bases lining up with TRBD2. The CDR3 consists of 14 residues. The J segment lost 4 bases and the V segment lost 6 bases, leaving 5 bases of the junction unmatched. Germline lookup yields CDR1 MRHNA and CDR2 SNTAGT. CDR3 loop: CASRRTSSTGELFF. The CDR3 DNA follows: TGTGCCAGCAGGAGGACTAGTAGCACCGGGGAGCTGTTTTTT.

The rearrangement uses TRBV7-9 and TRBJ2-5; possible D gene TRBD2, 5 bases. Germline assignment: CDR1 SEHNR and CDR2 FQNEAQ (reference sequence). This CDR3 has 12 residues. V was cut by 3 bases and J by 5 bases, with 7 bases left in between. CDR3 sequence: CASSLPGETQYF. The CDR3 DNA reads TGTGCCAGCAGCTTGCCGGGGGAGACCCAGTACTTC.

The gene calls are TRBV2 and TRBJ1-5; D gene uncertain. CDR1 is SNHLY, CDR2 FYNNEI, per germline. The CDR3 totals 14 residues. V lost 2 bases to trimming and J lost 2 bases, with 7 bases between them. CDR3: CASSEREGNQPQHF. The CDR3 DNA sequence: TGTGCCAGCAGTGAAAGGGAAGGCAATCAGCCCCAGCATTTT.

This clone was detected a few times. The rearrangement links TRBV28 to TRBJ2-5; 12 bases fit TRBD1. This CDR3 is 15 amino acids long. Trimming at V came to 5 bases and at J to 5 bases, leaving 6 bases not matched to a gene. Germline V CDR1 and CDR2: MDHEN, SYDVKM. CDR3 residues: CASSVWGQGAETQYF. The CDR3 bases are TGTGCCAGCAGTGTTTGGGGACAGGGGGCGGAGACCCAGTACTTC.

The V gene is TRBV9, the J gene TRBJ2-2, with 7 bases fitting TRBD2. The CDR3 totals 13 residues. Germline CDR1 reads SGDLS; CDR2 reads YYNGEE. The J segment lost 4 bases and the V segment lost 5 bases, leaving 2 bases of the junction unmatched. CDR3 nucleotide sequence: TGTGCCAGCAGGGGACTAACCACCGGGGAGCTGTTTTTT. The encoded protein is CASRGLTTGELFF.

About this clone itself: One base separates it from a far larger clone, so it is likely a read error. The chain recombines TRBV4-1 with TRBJ2-1; 8 nucleotides align to TRBD2. This CDR3 contains 16 residues. CDR1 is MGHRA, CDR2 YSYEKL, per germline. Germline trimming cut 10 bases from V and 2 bases from J; bases unmatched to any gene: 13. Written as DNA, the CDR3 is TGCGCCAACAGTCATACTAGCGGAAGGACCTACAATGAGCAGTTCTTC. Translation gives CANSHTSGRTYNEQFF.

The chain recombines TRBV5-4 with TRBJ1-1, with unresolved D. Between the trimmed V and J ends, which lost 2 bases and 5 bases, there was a span of 10 bases. The V gene's germline CDR1 is SGHNT and CDR2 YYREEE (reference sequence). The CDR3 is 13 residues long. CDR3 in DNA: TGTGCCAGCAGCTTACGGGTTGGAACTGAAGCTTTCTTT. This encodes CASSLRVGTEAFF.

The V call is TRBV29-1, the J call TRBJ2-7; TRBD1 might be the D (6 bases). The CDR3 extends over 13 amino acids. The germline CDR1 and CDR2 sequences are SQVTM and ANQGSEA. V lost 5 bases and J lost 1, with 12 bases in between. CDR3 sequence reads: CSVNVGGSYEQYF. CDR3 bases: TGCAGCGTTAACGTAGGGGGTTCCTACGAGCAGTACTTC.

V usage is TRBV4-1 and J usage is TRBJ1-2; tentatively, D is TRBD1 (6 bases). The V and J ends lost 4 bases and 4 bases respectively, with 16 bases between them. Germline loops: CDR1 MGHRA, CDR2 YSYEKL. The CDR3 has 15 amino acids. CDR3 in amino acids: CASSRSTDSRYGYTF. The CDR3 region has the DNA TGCGCCAGCAGCCGCTCCACGGACAGCCGCTATGGCTACACCTTC.

The rearrangement links TRBV30 to TRBJ1-4; D call uncertain. V was pared by 4 bases and J by 7 bases, with 16 bases between. This CDR3 is built from 14 residues. Germline V CDR1 and CDR2: GTSNPN, SVGIG (reference sequence). CDR3 protein: CAWNGAHTVEKLFF. The DNA for the CDR3 is TGTGCCTGGAACGGTGCACATACAGTTGAAAAACTGTTTTTT. Looking up the rest from reference TRBV30 and TRBJ1-4 gives the full variable domain: SQTIHQWPATLVQPVGSPLSLECTVEGTSNPNLYWYRQAAGRGLQLLFYSVGIGQISSEVPQNLSASRPQDRQFILSSKKLLLSDSGFYLCAWNGAHTVEKLFFGSGTQLSVL.

The chain uses TRBV7-7 and TRBJ2-3; TRBD2 matches 11 bases. Germline V gene data show CDR1 as SSHAT and CDR2 as FNYEAQ (reference sequence). This CDR3 comprises 15 residues. Unmatched junction bases numbered 1, after V lost 1 base and J lost 4 bases. In nucleotides, the CDR3 is TGTGCCAGCAGCTTAGTAGCGGGAGGGGCAGATACGCAGTATTTT. It specifies CASSLVAGGADTQYF. The entire variable domain, with the rest obtained from reference TRBV7-7 and TRBJ2-3, is as follows: GAGVSQSPRYKVTKRGQDVTLRCDPISSHATLYWYQQALGQGPEFLTYFNYEAQPDKSGLPSDRFSAERPEGSISTLTIQRTEQRDSAMYRCASSLVAGGADTQYFGPGTRLTVL.

V is TRBV27 and J is TRBJ2-3, with D perhaps TRBD1 (8 bases). The CDR3 contains 16 residues. Germline V gives CDR1 MNHEY, CDR2 SMNVEV (reference sequence). Trimming took 1 base from V and 3 from J, leaving 14 bases between them. Written as DNA, the CDR3 is TGTGCCAGCAGTTTATACGGGAGGACAGGGACAGATACGCAGTATTTT. Protein sequence: CASSLYGRTGTDTQYF.

The chain joins TRBV19 to TRBJ2-5; the D is unclear. Germline-derived CDR1 and CDR2 are LNHDA and SQIVND (reference sequence). The CDR3 has 15 residues. V was trimmed by 1 base and J by 0 bases, leaving 9 bases between them. CDR3 nucleotide sequence: TGTGCCAGTAGTATAGGGGGATTGTACCAAGAGACCCAGTACTTC. Its protein product is CASSIGGLYQETQYF.